The rows below give T cell receptor beta chains drawn from one sample of a study of cytomegalovirus exposure and HLA in healthy donors. The protocol was immunoSEQ multiplex PCR, while the TCRdb copy is restricted to in-frame clones and leaves out a portion. The table records 91,000 or so clones, approximately 76% of them present only once. Input material: PBMCs. Receptor source: a young man in good health and CMV-seropositive. Both conserved end residues are part of each CDR3. The D gene is left open where the match is weak. Clone sizes are given selectively: once, few, many, or a class where the clone is expanded.

CDR3 protein,CDR3 DNA,J gene,clone size,V gene,D gene
CASSSRLGRDNEQFF,TGTGCCAGCAGCTCCCGCCTCGGGAGGGACAATGAGCAGTTCTTC,TRBJ2-1,.,TRBV11-2,TRBD2
CASSPGQRGTNEKLFF,TGTGCCAGCAGCCCCGGACAGCGTGGGACTAATGAAAAACTGTTTTTT,TRBJ1-4,few,TRBV4-2,.
CASSHPTGGFYNEQFF,TGTGCCAGCAGCCACCCGACAGGGGGCTTTTACAATGAGCAGTTCTTC,TRBJ2-1,once,TRBV9,TRBD1
CASSIVGGRREAFF,TGTGCCAGTAGTATCGTGGGGGGGCGTCGGGAAGCTTTCTTT,TRBJ1-1,.,TRBV19,.
CASSELAGQETQYF,TGTGCCAGTAGTGAACTAGCGGGGCAAGAGACCCAGTACTTC,TRBJ2-5,.,TRBV19,TRBD2
CASSSPGQGREKLFF,TGTGCCAGCAGCTCCCCGGGACAGGGTCGCGAAAAACTGTTTTTT,TRBJ1-4,.,TRBV6-5,TRBD1
CASSTTSGGQETQYF,TGTGCCAGCAGTACGACTAGCGGTGGCCAAGAGACCCAGTACTTC,TRBJ2-5,.,TRBV2,TRBD2
CASSLGQAGHTEAFF,TGTGCCAGCAGTCTAGGACAGGCGGGACACACTGAAGCTTTCTTT,TRBJ1-1,.,TRBV6-1,TRBD1
CASSPLAVPGYEQYF,TGTGCCAGCAGCCCCCTTGCGGTCCCGGGCTACGAGCAGTACTTC,TRBJ2-7,.,TRBV7-3,.
CASSLIQGTEAFF,TGCGCCAGCAGCTTGATACAGGGGACTGAAGCTTTCTTT,TRBJ1-1,.,TRBV5-1,TRBD1
CASSSGDRPGYEQYF,TGTGCCAGCAGCTCAGGGGACAGGCCTGGGTACGAGCAGTACTTC,TRBJ2-7,.,TRBV7-2,TRBD1
CASSQGGGRALGEQFF,TGCGCCAGCAGCCAAGGAGGCGGGAGGGCATTAGGAGAGCAGTTCTTC,TRBJ2-1,.,TRBV4-1,TRBD2
CASSPRPGAGYEQYF,TGTGCCAGCAGCCCCCGCCCAGGGGCAGGATACGAGCAGTACTTC,TRBJ2-7,.,TRBV7-3,.
CASGPTAAGARYEQYF,TGTGCCAGCGGTCCTACGGCGGCTGGGGCGCGGTACGAGCAGTACTTC,TRBJ2-7,.,TRBV7-8,.
CASSSGRGDTQYF,TGTGCCAGCAGCTCCGGTCGAGGGGATACGCAGTATTTT,TRBJ2-3,.,TRBV9,.
CASGLAGGRTDTQYF,TGTGCCAGCGGACTAGCGGGAGGGCGCACAGATACGCAGTATTTT,TRBJ2-3,.,TRBV7-9,TRBD2
CASSVDGRSSTDTQYF,TGTGCCAGCAGCGTAGACGGGAGGTCTAGCACAGATACGCAGTATTTT,TRBJ2-3,.,TRBV9,TRBD2
CAISDLSSGGRDTDTQYF,TGTGCCATCAGTGACTTGTCTAGCGGGGGGCGGGACACAGATACGCAGTATTTT,TRBJ2-3,.,TRBV10-3,TRBD2
CSATQGAENTEAFF,TGCAGCGCCACACAGGGGGCGGAGAACACTGAAGCTTTCTTT,TRBJ1-1,.,TRBV29-1,TRBD1
CASSLDISYNSPLHF,TGTGCCAGCAGCTTGGATATTAGCTATAATTCACCCCTCCACTTT,TRBJ1-6,.,TRBV5-4,.
CASSSQGVDEQFF,TGCGCCAGCAGCTCGCAGGGGGTGGATGAGCAGTTCTTC,TRBJ2-1,.,TRBV5-1,TRBD1
CASSSSFGNTEAFF,TGTGCCAGCAGTTCAAGTTTCGGGAACACTGAAGCTTTCTTT,TRBJ1-1,.,TRBV7-2,.
CASSLDGQGGNQPQHF,TGCGCCAGCAGCTTGGACGGGCAGGGGGGCAATCAGCCCCAGCATTTT,TRBJ1-5,few,TRBV5-1,TRBD1
CAIKGLAGDEQYF,TGTGCCATCAAGGGACTAGCCGGCGACGAGCAGTACTTC,TRBJ2-7,.,TRBV10-3,TRBD2
CASSQVASGATGELFF,TGTGCCAGCAGCCAAGTGGCTAGCGGAGCCACCGGGGAGCTGTTTTTT,TRBJ2-2,.,TRBV4-2,TRBD2
CAWSINIEGYTF,TGTGCCTGGAGTATAAACATTGAAGGCTACACCTTC,TRBJ1-2,.,TRBV30,.
CASSLLSTGALNTEAFF,TGTGCCAGCAGCTTGCTTTCGACAGGGGCCTTGAACACTGAAGCTTTCTTT,TRBJ1-1,.,TRBV5-6,TRBD1
CASSPYAGELFF,TGTGCCAGCAGCCCCTATGCCGGGGAGCTGTTTTTT,TRBJ2-2,.,TRBV9,.
CASMGAGVRTEAFF,TGTGCCAGCATGGGGGCCGGGGTTAGGACTGAAGCTTTCTTT,TRBJ1-1,few,TRBV28,.
CASSFVPEIGYTF,TGTGCCAGCAGCTTTGTTCCGGAGATTGGCTACACCTTC,TRBJ1-2,.,TRBV7-9,.
CASSQTFGTLGNTIYF,TGTGCCAGCAGCCAAACGTTCGGGACTCTAGGAAACACCATATATTTT,TRBJ1-3,once,TRBV14,.
CASSPIGRLLGYTF,TGTGCCAGCAGTCCCATCGGCCGGTTACTAGGCTACACCTTC,TRBJ1-2,.,TRBV6-5,.
CASSLVTGATGELFF,TGTGCCAGCAGCTTAGTGACAGGAGCTACCGGGGAGCTGTTTTTT,TRBJ2-2,.,TRBV7-2,.
CATDEGTGELFF,TGTGCCACCGATGAGGGTACCGGGGAGCTGTTTTTT,TRBJ2-2,few,TRBV19,.
CASTGRHGNTIYF,TGTGCCAGCACCGGGAGGCACGGAAACACCATATATTTT,TRBJ1-3,.,TRBV6-5,.
CASSLGQFRTDTQYF,TGCGCCAGCAGCCTGGGACAGTTCCGCACAGATACGCAGTATTTT,TRBJ2-3,.,TRBV5-1,TRBD1
CASSGTGGFSYGYTF,TGTGCCAGCAGTGGGACAGGGGGCTTTAGCTATGGCTACACCTTC,TRBJ1-2,few,TRBV6-1,TRBD1
CAGPRDPNYGYTF,TGTGCCGGACCCAGGGATCCTAACTATGGCTACACCTTC,TRBJ1-2,.,TRBV2,.
CASSPQGQGSSGNTIYF,TGTGCCAGCTCACCACAGGGACAGGGATCTTCTGGAAACACCATATATTTT,TRBJ1-3,.,TRBV18,TRBD1
CASSKEAGYGNQPQHF,TGTGCCAGCAGCAAGGAAGCAGGGTATGGCAATCAGCCCCAGCATTTT,TRBJ1-5,.,TRBV5-5,.
CASSPKGAQGGELFF,TGTGCCAGCAGCCCCAAGGGGGCGCAGGGCGGGGAGCTGTTTTTT,TRBJ2-2,.,TRBV5-4,TRBD1
CASSPGQGTEAFF,TGTGCCAGCAGTCCCGGACAGGGCACTGAAGCTTTCTTT,TRBJ1-1,.,TRBV6-1,TRBD1
CAWSTGGSTDTQYF,TGTGCCTGGAGTACCGGGGGGAGCACAGATACGCAGTATTTT,TRBJ2-3,.,TRBV30,TRBD2